The 17 T cell receptor beta chains given below trace back to one sample, sequenced in a study of beta chain features in type 1 diabetes. The study's findings and limits: Among patients with Type 1 diabetes, TCRB CDR3s were moderately but significantly shorter in every one of the four CD4+ subsets.

These receptors' targets are unknown. Reverse transcribing all isolated RNA meant expressed TCRB transcripts were sequenced. Sequencing used immunoSEQ multiplex PCR; TCRdb keeps in-frame clones, though not all of them. The sample includes some 150,000 clones, around 13% seen only once; the top ten take about 1.3%. Sequencing used central memory CD4+ T cells from blood. Receptor source: a man between 18 and 35 years old with type 1 diabetes.

This clone came up a few times. The genes are TRBV11-3 and TRBJ2-1, with D unclear. Germline loops: CDR1 SGHNT, CDR2 YENEEA. CDR3 length: 14 amino acids. Between the trimmed V and J ends, which lost 4 bases and 6 bases, there was a span of 13 bases. CDR3 region: CASSSDVNPNEQFF. CDR3 sequence (DNA): TGTGCCAGCAGCTCGGACGTAAACCCCAATGAGCAGTTCTTC.

This clone was counted a few times. This chain links TRBV11-1 with TRBJ2-7, with no clear D. From germline, CDR1 is SGHAT and CDR2 FQDESV (reference sequence). V was trimmed by 0 bases and J by 7 bases, leaving 22 bases between them. CDR3 size: 17 residues. The CDR3 DNA is TGTGCCAGCAGCTTAGCAATTAATGGAGAACTATATCGGGAGCAGTACTTC. Translation: CASSLAINGELYREQYF. The full variable domain, its missing parts supplied by reference TRBV11-1 and TRBJ2-7, is EAEVAQSPRYKITEKSQAVAFWCDPISGHATLYWYRQILGQGPELLVQFQDESVVDDSQLPKDRFSAERLKGVDSTLKIQPAELGDSAMYLCASSLAINGELYREQYFGPGTRLTVT.

V and J are TRBV6-1 and TRBJ1-2, with 11 bases that match TRBD1. The ends lost 6 bases at V and 4 bases at J; junction bases unmatched: 7. The V gene's germline CDR1 is MNHNS and CDR2 SASEGT. This CDR3 is 15 amino acids long. CDR3 in DNA: TGTGCCAGCAGGGCCGGGACAGGGGGTGCCTATGGCTACACCTTC. It codes for CASRAGTGGAYGYTF.

This clone was seen a few times. This chain uses TRBV2 with TRBJ2-1; D ambiguous. In germline, CDR1 is SNHLY, CDR2 FYNNEI. Trimming took off 3 bases at V and 5 bases at J, with 11 bases between the two ends. This CDR3 spans 14 amino acids. The CDR3: CASSEGRHNNEQFF. The CDR3 bases are TGTGCCAGCAGTGAGGGAAGACACAACAATGAGCAGTTCTTC.

The V call is TRBV5-1, the J call TRBJ1-6; 7 bases are shared with TRBD1. This CDR3 spans 16 amino acids. With 3 bases clipped from V and 3 bases from J, the junction kept 6 bases outside the gene matches. Per the germline V gene, CDR1 is SGHRS and CDR2 is YFSETQ. The CDR3 region has the DNA TGCGCCAGCAGCTACCAACGGGACAGCTATAATTCACCCCTCCACTTT. This sequence encodes CASSYQRDSYNSPLHF.

The chain carries TRBV7-9 and TRBJ1-4, with D tentatively TRBD1 (5 bases). This CDR3 has 16 amino acids. Between the trimmed V and J ends, which lost 4 bases and 8 bases, there was a span of 20 bases. Germline V CDR1 and CDR2: SEHNR, FQNEAQ (reference sequence). The CDR3 here is CASSSLGHLGNEKLFF. The CDR3 nucleotides are TGTGCCAGCAGCTCCCTTGGACATTTAGGGAACGAAAAACTGTTTTTT. The full variable domain, completed using reference TRBV7-9 and TRBJ1-4, is DTGVSQNPRHKITKRGQNVTFRCDPISEHNRLYWYRQTLGQGPEFLTYFQNEAQLEKSRLLSDRFSAERPKGSFSTLEIQRTEQGDSAMYLCASSSLGHLGNEKLFFGSGTQLSVL.

This clone was counted between two and nine times. Other nucleotide sequences from this sample produce the same CDR3. The chain links TRBV30 to TRBJ2-7; D is possibly TRBD1 (6 bases). Per germline, CDR1 GTSNPN and CDR2 SVGIG (reference sequence). V was cut by 5 bases and J by 2 bases, with 10 bases left in between. CDR3 length: 12 residues. The CDR3 loop is CAWGGQPYEQYF. DNA for the CDR3: TGTGCCTGGGGTGGACAGCCCTACGAGCAGTACTTC.

The CDR3 protein is CASSLPGYGYTF. The CDR3 nucleotides are TGTGCCAGCAGCTTACCAGGGTATGGCTACACCTTC. The genes are TRBV11-1 and TRBJ1-2; possibly TRBD1 for D (5 bases). With 2 bases removed from V and 5 bases from J, the gap between germline ends came to 6 bases. The CDR3 totals 12 residues. The germline CDR1 and CDR2 sequences are SGHAT and FQDESV (reference sequence).

The sample holds a few counts of this clone. This chain connects TRBV6-1 to TRBJ2-3; D is ambiguous. The V gene's germline CDR1 is MNHNS and CDR2 SASEGT. V gave up 3 bases and J gave up 0 bases, with 10 bases separating them. The CDR3 extends over 15 amino acids. The CDR3 loop is CASSEARASTDTQYF. CDR3 in DNA: TGTGCCAGCAGTGAGGCAAGGGCTAGCACAGATACGCAGTATTTT.

The chain links TRBV19 to TRBJ2-1; 7 nucleotides agree with TRBD1. Germline V gene sequence: CDR1 LNHDA, CDR2 SQIVND (reference sequence). This CDR3 region has 16 residues. The ends lost 6 bases at V and 4 bases at J; junction bases unmatched: 12. CDR3 DNA: TGTGCCAGTAGGAGGGACAGCTCCCAAAGGTACAATGAGCAGTTCTTC. This gives the protein CASRRDSSQRYNEQFF.

The chain joins TRBV30 to TRBJ2-5; D tentatively reads TRBD1 or TRBD2 (5 bases each). The CDR3 has 14 amino acids. Trimming took off 5 bases at V and 4 bases at J, with 17 bases between the two ends. Germline V gene data show CDR1 as GTSNPN and CDR2 as SVGIG (reference sequence). The CDR3 here is CAWSFKVGGETQYF. The CDR3 DNA is TGTGCCTGGTCCTTCAAGGTTGGGGGAGAGACCCAGTACTTC.

This clone was found many times. This rearrangement joins TRBV29-1 to TRBJ2-6, with D uncertain. CDR1 is SQVTM, CDR2 ANQGSEA, per germline. This CDR3 is 17 amino acids long. V lost 7 bases and J 0 bases, leaving 19 bases between the germline ends. CDR3 sequence: CSAPDAGDNSGANVLTF. As DNA, the CDR3 is TGCAGCGCCCCGGATGCAGGCGATAACTCTGGGGCCAACGTCCTGACTTTC.

The chain has TRBV5-8 and TRBJ1-4; D ambiguous. V was clipped by 3 bases and J by 7 bases, with 16 bases between them. The CDR3 is 15 residues long. Germline V CDR1 and CDR2: SGHTS, YDEGEE. This chain's CDR3 is CASSYSIERGEKLFF. The CDR3 coding sequence is TGTGCCAGCAGCTACTCAATTGAGCGCGGTGAAAAACTGTTTTTT.

This rearrangement joins TRBV30 to TRBJ2-5, with D unclear. CDR3 size: 12 residues. Trimming took 2 bases from V and 2 from J, leaving 6 bases between them. Germline CDR1 is GTSNPN and CDR2 is SVGIG (reference sequence). The CDR3: CAWSPEQETQYF. CDR3 coding DNA: TGTGCCTGGAGTCCTGAGCAAGAGACCCAGTACTTC.

This clone was observed a few times. The gene calls are TRBV27 and TRBJ2-7, with TRBD1 matching over 7 bases. The CDR3 contains 11 residues. V was pared by 7 bases and J by 10 bases, with 7 bases of the junction left unmatched. CDR1 MNHEY and CDR2 SMNVEV come from the germline V gene (reference sequence). CDR3 in DNA: TGTGCCAGCACAGGACAGGCGGTTCAGTACTTC. Amino acids: CASTGQAVQYF.

The rearrangement joins TRBV18 to TRBJ1-1; 8 bases match TRBD1. The germline V gene encodes CDR1 KGHSH and CDR2 LQKENI. Germline trimming cut 3 bases from V and 5 bases from J; bases unmatched to any gene: 5. This CDR3 has 14 amino acids. CDR3 coding DNA: TGTGCCAGCTCACCTAGGACAGGGAGAACTGAAGCTTTCTTT. Translation: CASSPRTGRTEAFF.

The chain couples TRBV9 to TRBJ2-2, with a possible D match to TRBD1 (6 bases). Trimming took off 5 bases at V and 1 base at J, with 12 bases between the two ends. The CDR3 sequence is 15 residues long. Per the germline V gene, CDR1 is SGDLS and CDR2 is YYNGEE. CDR3 protein: CASSRNRVNTGELFF. As DNA, the CDR3 is TGTGCCAGCAGTAGGAACAGGGTGAACACCGGGGAGCTGTTTTTT.